The 12 T cell receptor beta chains presented below share a single source sample, sequenced in a study of response to subunit inactivated influenza vaccine. TCRdb reprocessed the RT-PCR reads via MiXCR and lists one record per CDR3 protein. Among approximately 300,000 distinct CDR3 sequences listed, around 20% were seen once. The sample in question was PBMCs from blood, obtained about 20 months after vaccination. The receptors were gathered from a man aged 45-69 years who received an inactivated influenza vaccine.

This clonotype was seen a single time. The V call is TRBV20-1, the J call TRBJ2-3; D tentatively fits TRBD1 or TRBD2 (5 bases each). Germline CDR1 and CDR2: DFQATT and SNEGSKA (reference sequence). This CDR3 region has 14 residues. Trimming took off 1 base at V and 6 bases at J, with 14 bases between the two ends. CDR3 coding DNA: TGCAGTGCTAGAGCCGGGACCCTCACCGATACGCAGTATTTT. As protein: CSARAGTLTDTQYF.

Only a few counts were recorded for this clonotype. This sequence joins TRBV5-4 and TRBJ2-5; 8 bases map to TRBD1. The CDR3 totals 13 residues. In germline, CDR1 is SGHNT, CDR2 YYREEE (reference sequence). Trimming removed 4 bases from V and 5 bases from J; junction bases left unmatched: 4. This CDR3 reads CASSPDRDETQYF. CDR3 DNA: TGTGCCAGCAGCCCGGACAGGGACGAGACCCAGTACTTC.

The chain's CDR3 is CASSQEFVPDTQYF. For the CDR3, the DNA is TGCGCCAGCAGCCAAGAATTCGTGCCAGATACGCAGTATTTT. The V gene is TRBV4-3, the J gene TRBJ2-3; D uncertain. The CDR3 is 14 residues long. V lost 0 bases to trimming and J lost 4 bases, with 8 bases between them. The germline V gene encodes CDR1 LGHNA and CDR2 YSLEER.

Only a few counts were recorded for this clonotype. The chain recombines TRBV10-3 with TRBJ2-7; D is tentatively TRBD1 or TRBD2 (5 bases each). Germline lookup yields CDR1 ENHRY and CDR2 SYGVKD. V was trimmed by 2 bases and J by 3 bases, leaving 8 bases between them. The CDR3 consists of 13 residues. CDR3 bases: TGTGCCATCAGTGAGGAGAGGGGCTACGAGCAGTACTTC. This sequence encodes CAISEERGYEQYF.

This clonotype was seen many times. The chain uses TRBV12-3 or TRBV12-4 and TRBJ1-5, with no clear D. CDR3 size: 12 residues. V was pared by 3 bases and J by 7 bases, with 7 bases between. This CDR3 is CASSLDPQPQHF. The CDR3 region has the DNA TGTGCCAGCAGTTTGGACCCGCAGCCCCAGCATTTT.

This clonotype turned up a few times. The V call is TRBV13, the J call TRBJ2-1, with TRBD1 as a possible D gene (5 bases). CDR1 is PRHDT, CDR2 FYEKMQ, per germline (reference sequence). Trimming shortened V by 0 bases and J by 8 bases, and 14 bases separated the two germline ends. The CDR3 sequence is 15 residues long. The CDR3 sequence: CASSLGRVTAYEQFF. CDR3 in DNA: TGTGCCAGCAGCTTAGGTCGGGTGACAGCTTATGAGCAGTTCTTC.

This clonotype showed up just a few times. The J gene is TRBJ2-3, the V gene TRBV20-1; maybe TRBD2 (7 bases). The length of the CDR3 is 16 residues. Trimming removed 1 base from V and 6 bases from J, with 20 bases in between. Germline lookup yields CDR1 DFQATT and CDR2 SNEGSKA (reference sequence). The CDR3 region has the DNA TGCAGTGCTAGAGTTTTGGCGGGGGCGGCCACGGATACGCAGTATTTT. The encoded protein is CSARVLAGAATDTQYF.

The chain couples TRBV7-2 to TRBJ1-6; 7 bases align to TRBD1. The trim removed 4 bases at V and 10 bases at J, leaving 7 bases unmatched. Germline V CDR1 and CDR2: SGHTA, FQGNSA. The CDR3 loop spans 14 amino acids. The CDR3 is CASSSRQGPSPLHF. The DNA of the CDR3 is TGTGCCAGCAGCTCGAGACAGGGACCGTCACCCCTCCACTTT.

This clonotype was observed a few times. The chain is built from TRBV30 and TRBJ1-3; D ambiguous. From germline, CDR1 is GTSNPN and CDR2 SVGIG (reference sequence). The CDR3 has 12 amino acids. V lost 1 base and J 4 bases, leaving 5 bases between the germline ends. The CDR3 DNA is TGTGCCTGGAGTGAGGGAGGAAACACCATATATTTT. Translated: CAWSEGGNTIYF.

This clonotype was detected ten times or more. The V call is TRBV7-8, the J call TRBJ2-5; D perhaps matches TRBD1 (5 bases). The germline V gene has CDR1 SGHVS and CDR2 FQNEAQ. The CDR3 has 15 residues. Trimming pared 8 bases from V and 0 bases from J, leaving 16 bases between. The CDR3 sequence is CASGQDRQNQETQYF. CDR3 coding DNA: TGTGCCAGCGGCCAGGACCGACAGAACCAAGAGACCCAGTACTTC.

The table lists this clonotype with a few counts. The chain links TRBV7-2 to TRBJ1-4, with TRBD1 matching over 7 bases. The V segment lost 5 bases and the J segment 8 bases; nucleotides outside the gene matches: 11. The length of the CDR3 is 15 residues. Germline values: CDR1 SGHTA, CDR2 FQGNSA. The CDR3: CASSPQPRGSEKLFF. As DNA, the CDR3 is TGTGCCAGCAGCCCACAACCCAGGGGGTCCGAAAAACTGTTTTTT.

V gene TRBV18 combines with J gene TRBJ2-5; D gene ambiguous. Germline assignment: CDR1 KGHSH and CDR2 LQKENI. Trimming took off 8 bases at V and 5 bases at J, with 9 bases between the two ends. The CDR3 is made up of 11 amino acids. CDR3: CASTVGETQYF. CDR3 bases: TGTGCCAGCACCGTTGGGGAGACCCAGTACTTC.